The 2 T cell receptor beta chains given below trace back to one sample, sequenced in a study of blood T cell repertoires in COVID-19 (dated by TCRdb to 2018 to 2020). The library was prepared using the immunoSEQ multiplex PCR assay. In its TCRdb copy, this immuneACCESS table keeps in-frame sequences only and misses some clones. Where compared with another copy, unresolved V genes explain less than half of these, and the others have no known cause. The sample includes over 200,000 clones, with roughly 80% observed a single time. About 7.8% of the sample goes to the ten largest clones. Sequencing input: peripheral blood. Source of these receptors: a woman older than 75 with COVID-19, enrolled during active disease.

In this sample, this clone turned up once. The V and J genes are TRBV15 and TRBJ1-2, with D possibly matching TRBD1 (5 bases). Trimming shortened V by 0 bases and J by 2 bases, and 10 bases separated the two germline ends. CDR1 and CDR2 (germline): LNHNV, YYDKDF (reference sequence). The CDR3 totals 15 residues. The CDR3 protein is CATSRDRDRNYGYTF. The CDR3 bases are TGTGCCACCAGCAGAGATCGCGACAGAAACTATGGCTACACCTTC.

The V call is TRBV3-1 (or the pseudogene TRBV3-2), the J call TRBJ1-1, with D maybe TRBD1 (6 bases). Trimming shortened V by 5 bases and J by 1 base, and 11 bases separated the two germline ends. The CDR3 extends over 14 amino acids. Germline assignment: CDR1 LGHDT and CDR2 YNNKEL (reference sequence). For the CDR3, the DNA is TGTGCCAGCAGCGCCCGGGACAAGAACACTGAAGCTTTCTTT. This sequence encodes CASSARDKNTEAFF.